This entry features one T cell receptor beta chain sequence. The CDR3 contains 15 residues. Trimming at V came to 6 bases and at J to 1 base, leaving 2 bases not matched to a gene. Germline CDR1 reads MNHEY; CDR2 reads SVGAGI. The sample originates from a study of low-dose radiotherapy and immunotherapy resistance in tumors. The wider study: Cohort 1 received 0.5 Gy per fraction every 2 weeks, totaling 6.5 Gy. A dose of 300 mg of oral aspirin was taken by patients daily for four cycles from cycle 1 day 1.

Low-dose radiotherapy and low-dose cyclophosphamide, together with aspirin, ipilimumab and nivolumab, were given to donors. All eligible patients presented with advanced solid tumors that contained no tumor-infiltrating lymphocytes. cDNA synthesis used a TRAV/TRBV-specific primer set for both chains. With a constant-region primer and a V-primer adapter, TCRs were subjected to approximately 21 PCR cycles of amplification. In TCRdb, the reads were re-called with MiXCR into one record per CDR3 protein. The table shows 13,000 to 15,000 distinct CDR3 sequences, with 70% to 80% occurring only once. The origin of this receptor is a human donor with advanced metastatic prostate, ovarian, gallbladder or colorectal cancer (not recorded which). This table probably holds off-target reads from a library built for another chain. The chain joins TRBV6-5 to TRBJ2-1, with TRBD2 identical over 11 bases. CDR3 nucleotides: TGTGCCAGCAGAACTAGCGGGAGTTCCTACAATGAGCAGTTCTTC. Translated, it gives CASRTSGSSYNEQFF.